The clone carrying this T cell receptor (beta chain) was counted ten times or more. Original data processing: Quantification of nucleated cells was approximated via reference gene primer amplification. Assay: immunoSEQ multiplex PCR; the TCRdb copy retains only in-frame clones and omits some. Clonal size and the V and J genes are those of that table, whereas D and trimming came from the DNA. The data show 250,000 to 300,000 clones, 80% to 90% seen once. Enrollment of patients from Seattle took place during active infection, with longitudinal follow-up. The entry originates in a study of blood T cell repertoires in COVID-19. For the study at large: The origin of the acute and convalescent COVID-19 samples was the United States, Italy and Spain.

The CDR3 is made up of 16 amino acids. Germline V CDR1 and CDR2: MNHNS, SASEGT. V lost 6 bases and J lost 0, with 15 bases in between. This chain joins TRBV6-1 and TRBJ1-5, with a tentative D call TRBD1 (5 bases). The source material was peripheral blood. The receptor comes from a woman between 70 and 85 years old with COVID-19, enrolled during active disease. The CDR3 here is CASSERAGPSNQPQHF. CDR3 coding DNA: TGTGCCAGCAGCGAAAGGGCAGGGCCTAGCAATCAGCCCCAGCATTTT.